This is a list of T cell receptor beta chains from one sample in a study of post-analysis software for immune sequencing data. TCRdb independently ran MiXCR on the PCR reads; one entry per CDR3 protein. Altogether about 680,000 distinct CDR3 sequences are present, 59% being singletons, with the ten largest covering 10% to 12%. The specimen sequenced was blood. These receptors originate from a girl aged 2-10 years with multiple sclerosis. Each CDR3 is given with its conserved first and last residue. D genes are given only for firm matches. Not all rows give a size; the values are once, few, many and, for expanded clones, a class.

J	size	V	D	CDR3	DNA
TRBJ2-1	NA	TRBV7-8	TRBD2	CASSLWTSGGYNEQFF	TGTGCCAGCAGCCTCTGGACTAGCGGGGGGTACAATGAGCAGTTCTTC
TRBJ2-5	NA	TRBV9	TRBD1	CASSVGSGGVETQYF	TGTGCCAGCAGCGTGGGATCAGGGGGCGTGGAGACCCAGTACTTC
TRBJ1-5	NA	TRBV6-2/TRBV6-3	TRBD1	CASSFILTGGEPQHF	TGTGCCAGCAGTTTCATCCTGACAGGGGGAGAGCCCCAGCATTTT
TRBJ2-1	NA	TRBV24-1	NA	CATSDPKGLTYNEQFF	TGTGCCACCAGTGACCCTAAGGGACTTACCTACAATGAGCAGTTCTTC
TRBJ2-1	few	TRBV27	NA	CASSLGTFNEQFF	TGTGCCAGCTCCCTTGGGACTTTCAATGAGCAGTTCTTC
TRBJ2-7	NA	TRBV20-1	NA	CSAREQGGPNEQYF	TGCAGTGCTAGAGAGCAGGGGGGCCCCAATGAGCAGTACTTC
TRBJ2-7	many	TRBV12-3/TRBV12-4	NA	CASSLGRAYEQYF	TGTGCCAGCAGTTTGGGCAGGGCCTACGAGCAGTACTTC
TRBJ1-4	NA	TRBV5-1	NA	CVSSRDSTNEKLFF	TGCGTCAGCAGCAGGGATTCAACTAATGAAAAACTGTTTTTT
TRBJ2-3	NA	TRBV7-8	NA	CASSLTTGMLRTDTQYF	TGTGCCAGCAGCTTAACCACTGGGATGCTGCGCACAGATACGCAGTATTTT
TRBJ2-7	NA	TRBV7-9	NA	CASSPPDLLEQYF	TGTGCCAGCAGCCCACCGGACCTGCTCGAGCAGTACTTC
TRBJ2-1	few	TRBV29-1	NA	CSVDRTSNNEQFF	TGCAGCGTAGACCGAACTAGCAACAATGAGCAGTTCTTC
TRBJ2-1	NA	TRBV10-3	NA	CAISEREDQFF	TGTGCCATCAGTGAAAGGGAGGACCAGTTCTTC
TRBJ1-2	few	TRBV7-9	NA	CASSFDRLFLGYTF	TGTGCCAGCAGCTTTGACAGGCTTTTCTTGGGCTACACCTTC
TRBJ2-1	NA	TRBV10-3	TRBD2	CAISDVVRRGGSSYNEQFF	TGTGCCATCAGTGATGTCGTTCGGCGTGGCGGGAGCTCCTACAATGAGCAGTTCTTC
TRBJ2-3	NA	TRBV7-9	NA	CASSPPQVSQYF	TGTGCCAGCAGCCCCCCCCAAGTATCGCAGTATTTT
TRBJ1-1	few	TRBV7-9	NA	CASSFGGGGNTEAFF	TGTGCCAGCAGCTTTGGCGGGGGCGGGAACACTGAAGCTTTCTTT
TRBJ1-2	NA	TRBV5-5	NA	CASALGTNYGYTF	TGTGCCAGCGCCCTCGGGACGAACTATGGCTACACCTTC
TRBJ2-3	NA	TRBV14	NA	CASSRLMDTDTQYF	TGTGCCAGCAGCCGGCTTATGGACACAGATACGCAGTATTTT
TRBJ2-3	NA	TRBV20-1	TRBD2	CSARTSGHTDTQYF	TGCAGTGCCCGGACTAGCGGCCACACAGATACGCAGTATTTT
TRBJ2-7	NA	TRBV2	NA	CASSAGRVNEQYF	TGTGCCAGCAGTGCCGGGCGAGTCAACGAGCAGTACTTC
TRBJ1-1	few	TRBV7-9	NA	CASSPGSSEAFF	TGTGCCAGCAGCCCAGGGAGTTCTGAAGCTTTCTTT
TRBJ1-2	once	TRBV20-1	TRBD1	CSASKQGVEYGYTF	TGCAGTGCTTCGAAACAGGGGGTCGAGTATGGCTACACCTTC
TRBJ1-1	NA	TRBV7-9	NA	CASSSSGRDTEAFF	TGTGCCAGCAGCTCCTCGGGACGGGACACTGAAGCTTTCTTT
TRBJ2-7	NA	TRBV5-1	NA	CASSWGESSYEQYF	TGCGCCAGCAGCTGGGGAGAAAGCTCCTACGAGCAGTACTTC
TRBJ2-1	few	TRBV27	NA	CASSFVGDYNEQFF	TGTGCCAGCAGTTTCGTGGGCGACTACAATGAGCAGTTCTTC
TRBJ2-5	NA	TRBV5-6	NA	CASSPARGDETQYF	TGTGCCAGCAGCCCGGCGAGGGGGGACGAGACCCAGTACTTC
TRBJ1-5	NA	TRBV3-1	NA	CASSQDGGTNQPQHF	TGTGCCAGCAGCCAAGATGGAGGGACCAATCAGCCCCAGCATTTT
TRBJ2-7	many	TRBV3-1	TRBD1	CASSPGQGSYEQYF	TGTGCCAGCAGCCCAGGACAGGGCTCCTACGAGCAGTACTTC
TRBJ2-1	NA	TRBV29-1	TRBD1	CSVGDRTYNEQFF	TGCAGCGTTGGGGACAGGACCTACAATGAGCAGTTCTTC
TRBJ1-1	NA	TRBV7-6	NA	CASSNRQELELNTEAFF	TGTGCCAGCAGCAACCGACAGGAGTTGGAGTTGAACACTGAAGCTTTCTTT
TRBJ1-2	NA	TRBV18	TRBD1	CASSPQDRGLHGYTF	TGTGCCAGCTCACCACAGGACAGGGGGCTTCATGGCTACACCTTC
TRBJ1-6	NA	TRBV27	TRBD1	CASSLDRGYSPLHF	TGTGCCAGCAGTTTAGACAGGGGGTATTCACCCCTCCACTTT
TRBJ2-7	NA	TRBV12-3/TRBV12-4	NA	CASSLDNGPYEQYF	TGTGCCAGCAGTTTAGATAACGGGCCTTACGAGCAGTACTTC
TRBJ1-4	NA	TRBV29-1	NA	CSVGAGGSEKQFF	TGCAGCGTTGGAGCTGGGGGCAGTGAAAAACAGTTTTTT
TRBJ2-7	NA	TRBV13	NA	CASSPRSSASYEQYF	TGTGCCAGCAGCCCTAGGTCTAGCGCCTCCTACGAGCAGTACTTC